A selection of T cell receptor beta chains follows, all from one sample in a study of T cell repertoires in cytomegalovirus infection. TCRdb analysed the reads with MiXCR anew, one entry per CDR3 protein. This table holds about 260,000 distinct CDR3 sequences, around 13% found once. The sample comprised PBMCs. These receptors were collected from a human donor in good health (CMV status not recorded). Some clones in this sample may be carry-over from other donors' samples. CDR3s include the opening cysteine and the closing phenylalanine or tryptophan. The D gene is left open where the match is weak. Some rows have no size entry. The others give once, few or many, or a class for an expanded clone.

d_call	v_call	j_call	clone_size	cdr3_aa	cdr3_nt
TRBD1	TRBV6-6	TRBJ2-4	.	CASSYGWTGKKAKNIQYF	TGTGCCAGCAGTTACGGTTGGACAGGGAAAAAAGCCAAAAACATTCAGTACTTC
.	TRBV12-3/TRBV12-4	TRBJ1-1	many	CASSLWGGTEAFF	TGTGCCAGCAGCTTGTGGGGGGGTACTGAAGCTTTCTTT
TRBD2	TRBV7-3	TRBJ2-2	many	CASSPGLDPNTGELFF	TGTGCCAGCAGCCCCGGACTAGACCCGAACACCGGGGAGCTGTTTTTT
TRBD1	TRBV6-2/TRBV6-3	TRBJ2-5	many	CASSTGTGNFGETQYF	TGTGCCAGCAGCACCGGGACAGGGAATTTCGGGGAGACCCAGTACTTC
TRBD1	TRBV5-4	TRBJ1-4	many	CASSPQGEEREKLFF	TGTGCCAGCAGCCCCCAGGGGGAAGAGAGAGAAAAACTGTTTTTT
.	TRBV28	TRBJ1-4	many	CASEAGVGEKLFF	TGTGCCAGTGAGGCAGGGGTAGGCGAAAAACTGTTTTTT
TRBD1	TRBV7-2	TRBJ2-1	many	CASSSTPWQGAIEQFF	TGTGCCAGCAGCTCCACGCCGTGGCAGGGGGCTATTGAGCAGTTCTTC
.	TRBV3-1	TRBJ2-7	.	CASSQGVSEQYF	TGTGCCAGCAGCCAAGGCGTTAGTGAGCAGTACTTC
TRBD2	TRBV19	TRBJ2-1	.	CASSIALTSGEQFF	TGTGCCAGTAGTATAGCCCTAACTAGCGGCGAGCAGTTCTTC
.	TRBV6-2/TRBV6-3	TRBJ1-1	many	CASSYSNRLNTEAFF	TGTGCCAGCAGTTACTCGAACAGACTGAACACTGAAGCTTTCTTT
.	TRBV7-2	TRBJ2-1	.	CASTLTGRGGEQFF	TGTGCCAGCACCTTGACAGGTCGAGGAGGTGAGCAGTTCTTC
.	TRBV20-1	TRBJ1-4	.	CSGYSATNEKLFF	TGCAGTGGATACAGCGCAACTAATGAAAAACTGTTTTTT
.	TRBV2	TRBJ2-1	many	CASSVGQGIEQFF	TGTGCCAGCAGTGTTGGGCAGGGCATTGAGCAGTTCTTC
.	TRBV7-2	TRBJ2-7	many	CASSLLRDPAEQYF	TGTGCCAGCAGCTTATTAAGGGATCCAGCCGAGCAGTACTTC
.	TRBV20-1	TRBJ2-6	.	CSATQAQVSGANVLTF	TGCAGTGCCACGCAAGCCCAAGTCTCTGGGGCCAACGTCCTGACTTTC
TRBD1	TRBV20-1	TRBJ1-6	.	CSAPGTGGSPLHF	TGCAGTGCACCCGGGACAGGGGGTTCACCCCTCCACTTT
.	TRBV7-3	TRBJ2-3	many	CASSLSLVGDTQYF	TGTGCCAGCAGCTTAAGCCTGGTGGGAGATACGCAGTATTTT
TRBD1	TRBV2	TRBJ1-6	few	CASSVTGTDNSPLHF	TGTGCCAGCAGTGTCACCGGGACAGATAATTCACCCCTCCACTTT
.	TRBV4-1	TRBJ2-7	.	CASSQPTGTNYEQYF	TGCGCCAGCAGCCAACCAACAGGGACGAACTACGAGCAGTACTTC
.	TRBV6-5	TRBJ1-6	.	CASSYLASPLHF	TGTGCCAGCAGTTACTTAGCGTCACCCCTCCACTTT
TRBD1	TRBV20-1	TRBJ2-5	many	CSASDREETQYF	TGCAGTGCTTCGGACAGGGAGGAGACCCAGTACTTC
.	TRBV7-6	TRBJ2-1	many	CASSLNEGGPQFF	TGTGCCAGCAGCTTAAACGAGGGGGGTCCACAGTTCTTC
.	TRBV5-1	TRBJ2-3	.	CASSPPGATDTQYF	TGCGCCAGCAGCCCCCCCGGCGCCACAGATACGCAGTATTTT
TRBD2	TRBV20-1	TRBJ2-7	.	CSASTSGTSLYEQYF	TGCAGTGCTAGTACTTCCGGGACTAGCCTCTACGAGCAGTACTTC
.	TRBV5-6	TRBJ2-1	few	CASSAVPNQQFF	TGTGCCAGCAGCGCGGTCCCTAATCAGCAGTTCTTC
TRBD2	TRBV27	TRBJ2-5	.	CASRHLAEEETQYF	TGTGCCAGCAGACACCTAGCGGAAGAAGAGACCCAGTACTTC
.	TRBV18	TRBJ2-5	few	CASSPSQVPAETQYF	TGTGCCAGCTCACCTTCACAGGTCCCTGCGGAGACCCAGTACTTC
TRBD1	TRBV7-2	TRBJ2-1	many	CASSLAGQGAFYEQFF	TGTGCCAGCAGCTTGGCCGGACAGGGGGCTTTCTATGAGCAGTTCTTC
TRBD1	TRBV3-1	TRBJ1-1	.	CASSQDPDGQEGEAFF	TGTGCCAGCAGCCAAGATCCGGACGGACAGGAAGGTGAAGCTTTCTTT
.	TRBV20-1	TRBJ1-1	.	CSARIRVWDTEAFF	TGCAGTGCTAGAATCCGGGTTTGGGACACTGAAGCTTTCTTT
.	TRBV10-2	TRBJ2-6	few	CASRRTSNPGANVLTF	TGCGCCAGCAGAAGAACGAGTAACCCCGGGGCCAACGTCCTGACTTTC
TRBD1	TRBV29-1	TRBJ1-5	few	CSVAGQGIDQPQHF	TGCAGCGTTGCGGGACAGGGGATAGATCAGCCCCAGCATTTT
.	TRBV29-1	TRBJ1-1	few	CSVEKPNTEAFF	TGCAGCGTGGAAAAGCCTAACACTGAAGCTTTCTTT
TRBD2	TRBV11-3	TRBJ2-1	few	CASSLDRGLAGINEQFF	TGTGCCAGCAGCTTAGATCGGGGACTAGCGGGGATCAATGAGCAGTTCTTC
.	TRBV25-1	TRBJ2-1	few	CASSEGGWVDEQFF	TGTGCCAGCAGTGAAGGGGGGTGGGTGGATGAGCAGTTCTTC
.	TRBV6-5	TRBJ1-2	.	CASSYPGAMRYTF	TGTGCCAGCAGCTATCCGGGAGCGATGCGCTACACCTTC
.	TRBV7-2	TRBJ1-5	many	CASSLNRVSNQPQHF	TGTGCCAGCAGTCTCAACCGGGTTTCAAATCAGCCCCAGCATTTT